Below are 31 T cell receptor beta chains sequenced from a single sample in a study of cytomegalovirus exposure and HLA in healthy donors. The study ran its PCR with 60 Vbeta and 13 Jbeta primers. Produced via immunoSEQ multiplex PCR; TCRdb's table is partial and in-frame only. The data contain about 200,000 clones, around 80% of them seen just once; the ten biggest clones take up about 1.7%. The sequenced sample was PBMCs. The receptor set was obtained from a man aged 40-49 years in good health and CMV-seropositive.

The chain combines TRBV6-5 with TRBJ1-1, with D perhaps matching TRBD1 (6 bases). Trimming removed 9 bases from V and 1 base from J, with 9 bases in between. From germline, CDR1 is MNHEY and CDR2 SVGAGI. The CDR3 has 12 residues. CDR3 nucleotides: TGTGCCAGTACGGACAGGAACACTGAAGCTTTCTTT. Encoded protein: CASTDRNTEAFF.

Written as DNA, the CDR3 is TGTGCCAGCAGCGTAGAGGCGGGAGATAGGTACGAGCAGTACTTC. This gives the protein CASSVEAGDRYEQYF. J is TRBJ2-7 and V is TRBV9; 7 bases match TRBD2. CDR1 is SGDLS, CDR2 YYNGEE, per germline. V dropped 0 bases and J dropped 4; count of bases not matched to a gene: 7. The CDR3 is made up of 15 amino acids. The whole variable domain, filled in from reference TRBV9 and TRBJ2-7, reads DSGVTQTPKHLITATGQRVTLRCSPRSGDLSVYWYQQSLDQGLQFLIQYYNGEERAKGNILERFSAQQFPDLHSELNLSSLELGDSALYFCASSVEAGDRYEQYFGPGTRLTVT.

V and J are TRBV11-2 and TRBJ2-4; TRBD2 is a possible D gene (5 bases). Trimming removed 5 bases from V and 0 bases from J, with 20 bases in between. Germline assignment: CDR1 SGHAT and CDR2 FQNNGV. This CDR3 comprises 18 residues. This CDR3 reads CASSPRTLTGIAKNIQYF. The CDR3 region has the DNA TGTGCCAGCAGCCCTAGAACGCTCACGGGGATAGCCAAAAACATTCAGTACTTC. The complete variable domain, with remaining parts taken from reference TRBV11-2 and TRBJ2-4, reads EAGVAQSPRYKIIEKRQSVAFWCNPISGHATLYWYQQILGQGPKLLIQFQNNGVVDDSQLPKDRFSAERLKGVDSTLKIQPAKLEDSAVYLCASSPRTLTGIAKNIQYFGAGTRLSVL.

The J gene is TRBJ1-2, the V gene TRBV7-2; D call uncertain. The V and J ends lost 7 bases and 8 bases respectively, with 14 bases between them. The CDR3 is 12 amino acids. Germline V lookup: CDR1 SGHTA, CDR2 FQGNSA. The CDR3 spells CASISERRGYTF. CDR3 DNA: TGTGCCAGCATCTCCGAACGGAGGGGCTACACCTTC. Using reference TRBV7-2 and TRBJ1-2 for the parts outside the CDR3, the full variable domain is GAGVSQSPSNKVTEKGKDVELRCDPISGHTALYWYRQSLGQGLEFLIYFQGNSAPDKSGLPSDRFSAERTGGSVSTLTIQRTQQEDSAVYLCASISERRGYTFGSGTRLTVV.

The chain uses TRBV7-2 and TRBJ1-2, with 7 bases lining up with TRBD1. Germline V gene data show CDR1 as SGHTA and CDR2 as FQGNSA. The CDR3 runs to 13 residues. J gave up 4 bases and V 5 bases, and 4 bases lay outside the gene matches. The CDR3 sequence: CASSEGQLYGYTF. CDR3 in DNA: TGTGCCAGCAGCGAGGGACAGCTCTATGGCTACACCTTC.

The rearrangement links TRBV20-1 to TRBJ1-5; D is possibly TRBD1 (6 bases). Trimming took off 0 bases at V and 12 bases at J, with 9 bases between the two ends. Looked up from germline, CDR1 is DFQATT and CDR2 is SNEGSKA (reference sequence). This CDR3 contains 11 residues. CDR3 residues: CSARDLGHQHF. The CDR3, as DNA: TGCAGTGCTAGAGATCTGGGACACCAGCATTTT.

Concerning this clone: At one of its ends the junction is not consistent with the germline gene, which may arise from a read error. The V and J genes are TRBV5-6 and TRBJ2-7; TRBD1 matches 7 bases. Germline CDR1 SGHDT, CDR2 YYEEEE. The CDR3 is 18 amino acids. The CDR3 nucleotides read TGTGCCAGCAGTTTGGCAAAGGAATCATACAGGGGCTCCTACGAGCAGTACTTC. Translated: CASSLAKESYRGSYEQYF. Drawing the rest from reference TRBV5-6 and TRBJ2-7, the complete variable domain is DAGVTQSPTHLIKTRGQQVTLRCSPKSGHDTVSWYQQALGQGPQFIFQYYEEEERQRGNFPDRFSGHQFPNYSSELNVNALLLGDSALYLCASSLAKESYRGSYEQYFGPGTRLTVT.

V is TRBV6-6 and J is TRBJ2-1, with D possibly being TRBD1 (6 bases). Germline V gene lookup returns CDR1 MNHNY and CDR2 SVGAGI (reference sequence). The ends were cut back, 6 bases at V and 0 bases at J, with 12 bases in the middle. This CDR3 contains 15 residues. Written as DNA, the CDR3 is TGTGCCAGCAGCCATACAGGGAACTCCTACAATGAGCAGTTCTTC. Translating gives CASSHTGNSYNEQFF.

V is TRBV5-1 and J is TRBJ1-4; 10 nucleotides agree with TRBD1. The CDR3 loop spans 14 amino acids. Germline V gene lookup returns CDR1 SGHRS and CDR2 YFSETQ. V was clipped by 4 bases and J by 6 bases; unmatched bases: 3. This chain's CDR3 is CASSPGQGHEKLFF. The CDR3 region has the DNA TGCGCCAGCAGCCCGGGACAGGGGCATGAAAAACTGTTTTTT.

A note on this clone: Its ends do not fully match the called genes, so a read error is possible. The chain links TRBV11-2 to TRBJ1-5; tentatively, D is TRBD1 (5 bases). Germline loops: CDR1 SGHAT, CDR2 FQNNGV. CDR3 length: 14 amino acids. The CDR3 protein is CAGSLEGSGQPQHF. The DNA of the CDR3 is TGTGCCGGCAGCTTAGAAGGGTCAGGGCAGCCCCAGCATTTT.

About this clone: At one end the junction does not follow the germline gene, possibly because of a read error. CDR3 coding DNA: TGTGCCAGCAGCGTCACAGGGGGCGAACATTACGAGCGGTACTTC. Its protein is CASSVTGGEHYERYF. The genes are TRBV6-5 and TRBJ2-7; TRBD1 matches at 9 bases. CDR1 is MNHEY, CDR2 SVGAGI, per germline. This CDR3 has 15 residues.

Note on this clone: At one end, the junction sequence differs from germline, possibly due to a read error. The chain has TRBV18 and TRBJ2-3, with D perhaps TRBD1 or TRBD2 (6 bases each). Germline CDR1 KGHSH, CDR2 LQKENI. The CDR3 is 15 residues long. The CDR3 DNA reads TGTGCCAGCTCGCCACCGGGGGCTAGCACAGATACGCAGTATTTT. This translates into CASSPPGASTDTQYF.

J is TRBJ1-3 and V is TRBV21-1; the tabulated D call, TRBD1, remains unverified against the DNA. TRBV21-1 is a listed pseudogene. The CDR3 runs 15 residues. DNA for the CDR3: TGTGCCAGCAAAACAGGGGGGTTCTCTGGAAACACCATATATTTT. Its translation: CASKTGGFSGNTIYF.

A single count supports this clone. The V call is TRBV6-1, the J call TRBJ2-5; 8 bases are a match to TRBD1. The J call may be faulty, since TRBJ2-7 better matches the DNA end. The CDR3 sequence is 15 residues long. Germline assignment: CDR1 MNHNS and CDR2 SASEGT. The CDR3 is CASSETGQGLYEQYF. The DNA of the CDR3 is TGTGCCAGCAGTGAAACTGGACAGGGACTCTACGAGCAGTACTTC.

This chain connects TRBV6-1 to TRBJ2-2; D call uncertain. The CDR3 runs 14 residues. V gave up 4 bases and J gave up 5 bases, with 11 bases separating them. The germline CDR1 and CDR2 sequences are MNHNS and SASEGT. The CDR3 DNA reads TGTGCCAGCAGTGCATTAGCAGCGACCGGGGAGCTGTTTTTT. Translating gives CASSALAATGELFF.

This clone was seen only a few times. Written as DNA, the CDR3 is TGTGCCAGCAGCGAACCCGACAGGGGGCTAGCGAACACCGGGGAGCTGTTTTTT. Its protein is CASSEPDRGLANTGELFF. The V gene is TRBV7-9, the J gene TRBJ2-2; 10 bases line up with TRBD1. The germline V gene has CDR1 SEHNR and CDR2 FQNEAQ (reference sequence). With 5 bases clipped from V and 0 bases from J, the junction kept 9 bases outside the gene matches. The CDR3 consists of 18 residues.

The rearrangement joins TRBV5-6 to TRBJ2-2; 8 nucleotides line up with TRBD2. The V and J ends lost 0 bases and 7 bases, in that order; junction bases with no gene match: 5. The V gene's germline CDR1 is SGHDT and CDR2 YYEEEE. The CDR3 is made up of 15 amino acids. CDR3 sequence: CASSLGLALGGELFF. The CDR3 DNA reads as TGTGCCAGCAGCTTGGGACTAGCGTTGGGCGGGGAGCTGTTTTTT.

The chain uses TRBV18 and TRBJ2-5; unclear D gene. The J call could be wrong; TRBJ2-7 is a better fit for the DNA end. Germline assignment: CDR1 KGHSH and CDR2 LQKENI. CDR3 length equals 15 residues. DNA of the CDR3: TGTGCCAGCTCAAACTACTCCCTACGGCCCTACGAGCAGTACTTC. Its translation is CASSNYSLRPYEQYF.

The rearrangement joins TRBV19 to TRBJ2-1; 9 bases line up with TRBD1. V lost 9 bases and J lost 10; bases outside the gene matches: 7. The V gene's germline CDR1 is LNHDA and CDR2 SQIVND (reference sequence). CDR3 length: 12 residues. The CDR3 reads CASRQGGSEQFF. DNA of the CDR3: TGTGCCAGCCGACAGGGGGGGAGCGAGCAGTTCTTC.

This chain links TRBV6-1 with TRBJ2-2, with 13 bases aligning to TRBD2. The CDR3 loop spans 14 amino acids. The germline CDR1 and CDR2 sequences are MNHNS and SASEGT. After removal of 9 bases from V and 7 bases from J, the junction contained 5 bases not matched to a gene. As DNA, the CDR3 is TGTGCCAGGGGGACTAGCGGGATGGTCGGGGAGCTGTTTTTT. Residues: CARGTSGMVGELFF.

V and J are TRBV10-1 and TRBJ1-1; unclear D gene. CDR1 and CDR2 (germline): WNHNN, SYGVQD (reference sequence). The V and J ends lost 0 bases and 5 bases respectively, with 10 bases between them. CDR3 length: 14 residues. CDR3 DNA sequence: TGCGCCAGCAGTGAGTCGATGGGGAGAACTGAAGCTTTCTTT. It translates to CASSESMGRTEAFF.

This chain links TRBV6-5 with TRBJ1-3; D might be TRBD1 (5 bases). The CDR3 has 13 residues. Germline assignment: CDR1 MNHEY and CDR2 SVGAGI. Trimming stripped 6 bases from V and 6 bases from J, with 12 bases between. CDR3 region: CASSGTLLNTIYF. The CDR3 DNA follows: TGTGCCAGCAGCGGGACTCTGCTAAACACCATATATTTT.

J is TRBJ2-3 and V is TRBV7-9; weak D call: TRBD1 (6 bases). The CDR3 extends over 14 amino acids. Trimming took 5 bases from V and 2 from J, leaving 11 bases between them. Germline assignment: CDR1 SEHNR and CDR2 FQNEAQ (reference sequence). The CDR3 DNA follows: TGTGCCAGCAGCCGCACAGGGTACACAGATACGCAGTATTTT. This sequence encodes CASSRTGYTDTQYF.

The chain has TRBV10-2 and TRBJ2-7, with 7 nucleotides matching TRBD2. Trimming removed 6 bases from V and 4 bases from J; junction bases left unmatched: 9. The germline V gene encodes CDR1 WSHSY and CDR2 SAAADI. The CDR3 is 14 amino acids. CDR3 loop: CASRGLGRGYEQYF. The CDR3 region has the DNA TGCGCCAGCAGAGGGCTGGGGAGGGGATACGAGCAGTACTTC.

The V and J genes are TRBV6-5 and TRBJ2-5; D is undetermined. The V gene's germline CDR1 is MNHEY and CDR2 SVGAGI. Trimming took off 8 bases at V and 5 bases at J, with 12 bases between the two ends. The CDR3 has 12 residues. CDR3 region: CASSRLFETQYF. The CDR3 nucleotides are TGTGCCAGCTCCAGGTTGTTTGAGACCCAGTACTTC.

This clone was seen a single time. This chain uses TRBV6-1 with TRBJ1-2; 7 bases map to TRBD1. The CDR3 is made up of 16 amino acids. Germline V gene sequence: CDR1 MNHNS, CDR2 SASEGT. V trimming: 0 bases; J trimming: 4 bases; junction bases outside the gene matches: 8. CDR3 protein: CASSEALGSGGYGYTF. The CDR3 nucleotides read TGTGCCAGCAGTGAAGCGCTCGGATCAGGGGGCTATGGCTACACCTTC.

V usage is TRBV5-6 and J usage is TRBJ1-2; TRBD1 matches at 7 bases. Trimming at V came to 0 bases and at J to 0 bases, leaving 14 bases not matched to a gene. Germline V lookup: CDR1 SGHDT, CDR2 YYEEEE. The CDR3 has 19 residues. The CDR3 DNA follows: TGTGCCAGCAGCTTGGAGGTAGGGGGCGACCTACCCGCTAACTATGGCTACACCTTC. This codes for CASSLEVGGDLPANYGYTF.

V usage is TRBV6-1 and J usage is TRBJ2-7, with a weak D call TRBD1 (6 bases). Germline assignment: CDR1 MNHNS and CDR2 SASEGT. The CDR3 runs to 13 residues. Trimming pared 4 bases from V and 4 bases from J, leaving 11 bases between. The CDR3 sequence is CASSGTVQYEQYF. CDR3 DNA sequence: TGTGCCAGCAGTGGGACAGTACAATACGAGCAGTACTTC.

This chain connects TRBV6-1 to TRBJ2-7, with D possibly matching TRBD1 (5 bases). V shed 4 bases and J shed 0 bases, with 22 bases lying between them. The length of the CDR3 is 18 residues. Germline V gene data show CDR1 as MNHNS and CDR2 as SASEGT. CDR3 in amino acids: CASSVRQSSTSSSYEQYF. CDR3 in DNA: TGTGCCAGCAGTGTCAGACAGAGCTCCACCTCAAGCTCCTACGAGCAGTACTTC.

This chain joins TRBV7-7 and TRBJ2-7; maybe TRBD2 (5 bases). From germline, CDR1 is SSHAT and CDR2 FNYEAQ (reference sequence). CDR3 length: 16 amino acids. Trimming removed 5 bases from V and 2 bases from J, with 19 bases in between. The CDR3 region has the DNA TGTGCCAGCAGCCCCACCTTGGGAGTCTCGGCCTACGAGCAGTACTTC. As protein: CASSPTLGVSAYEQYF.

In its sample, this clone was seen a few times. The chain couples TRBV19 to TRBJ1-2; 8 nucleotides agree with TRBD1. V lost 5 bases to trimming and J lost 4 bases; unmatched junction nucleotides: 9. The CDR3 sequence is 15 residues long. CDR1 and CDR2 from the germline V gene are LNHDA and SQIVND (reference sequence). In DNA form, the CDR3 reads TGTGCCAGTAGTTCTCGGACAGGGTCGGCCTATGGCTACACCTTC. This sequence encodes CASSSRTGSAYGYTF.